The 28 T cell receptor beta chains in this list originate from one sample, sequenced in a study of blood T cells in healthy people across ages (dated by TCRdb to between 2014 and 2017). To prepare the library, 5' RACE was applied. The second PCR ran for roughly 7 to 12 cycles and used a J-beta primer mix along with a sample-barcoded 5' primer. Through fastp at Q25 and MiXCR, TCRdb rebuilt clones from the public reads, retaining in-frame beta chains. Each CDR3 protein gets just one entry, which takes the most common genes and DNA from the rows behind it. This sample lists some 1,800,000 distinct CDR3 sequences; roughly two fifths were detected once. More than 20% of the sample belongs to the ten largest clones. The specimen sequenced was blood. The origin of the receptors is a human donor in good health.

In regard to this clonotype: The junction does not match germline at one end; this may be a read error. The chain combines TRBV10-3 with TRBJ2-5; possible D gene TRBD1, 6 bases. Germline V gene lookup returns CDR1 ENHRY and CDR2 SYGVKD. The CDR3 runs to 16 residues. In nucleotides, the CDR3 is TGTGCCATCAGTGAGACAGGGATTGGGCTCCAAGAGACTCAGTACTTC. This codes for CAISETGIGLQETQYF.

The rearrangement uses TRBV7-2 and TRBJ1-2; 7 positions agree with TRBD1. CDR3 size: 15 residues. CDR1 is SGHTA, CDR2 FQGNSA, per germline. V gave up 2 bases and J gave up 2 bases; unmatched junction bases: 5. CDR3 sequence (DNA): TGTGCCAGCAGCTTACCGGACAGGATGAACTATGGCTACACCTTC. It yields the protein CASSLPDRMNYGYTF.

The rearrangement uses TRBV29-1 and TRBJ2-1; 7 nucleotides align to TRBD2. V was clipped by 2 bases and J by 7 bases; unmatched bases: 8. The CDR3 is 14 amino acids. CDR1 and CDR2 (germline): SQVTM, ANQGSEA. The CDR3 nucleotides are TGCAGCGTTGAACCCCCCGGGCGGGGGAATGAGCAGTTCTTC. Residues: CSVEPPGRGNEQFF.

This clonotype was counted at least ten times. The chain has TRBV29-1 and TRBJ2-7; no firm D call. The CDR3 has 10 amino acids. Germline CDR1 and CDR2: SQVTM and ANQGSEA. Trimming removed 4 bases from V and 3 bases from J, with 4 bases in between. CDR3 amino acids: CSVGVYEQYF. Here the CDR3 DNA reads TGCAGCGTTGGGGTCTACGAGCAGTACTTC.

The chain uses TRBV10-2 and TRBJ2-7; D uncertain. Germline V gives CDR1 WSHSY, CDR2 SAAADI. The CDR3 extends over 13 amino acids. V gave up 5 bases and J gave up 8 bases, with 16 bases separating them. CDR3 protein: CASSIYPASKQYF. CDR3 coding DNA: TGCGCCAGCAGTATTTATCCGGCCTCGAAGCAGTACTTC.

This clonotype was detected many times. This chain joins TRBV6-5 and TRBJ2-5; D is uncertain. V was trimmed by 8 bases and J by 2 bases, leaving 18 bases between them. The germline gives CDR1 MNHEY, CDR2 SVGAGI. The CDR3 runs to 15 residues. CDR3 sequence: CASQLEAVGQETQYF. The CDR3 DNA follows: TGTGCCAGCCAGTTAGAGGCGGTAGGGCAAGAGACCCAGTACTTC.

This clonotype was recorded many times. V usage is TRBV9 and J usage is TRBJ2-7; D might be TRBD2 (6 bases). Per the germline V gene, CDR1 is SGDLS and CDR2 is YYNGEE. Trimming cost V 2 bases and J 7 bases, with 10 bases left between them. CDR3 length: 12 residues. Written as DNA, the CDR3 is TGTGCCAGCAGCGTTGGGGGAGGTGAGCAGTACTTC. Translation: CASSVGGGEQYF.

This clonotype was picked up a small number of times. The chain uses TRBV12-5 and TRBJ1-6; D is ambiguous. The germline CDR1 and CDR2 sequences are LGHNT and FRNRAP. V lost 6 bases, J lost 10 bases, and 13 bases lay in between. The CDR3 consists of 13 residues. CDR3 DNA: TGTGCTAGTGGCCAGCCTTCCGAGTCACCCCTCCACTTT. It is translated as CASGQPSESPLHF.

The genes are TRBV9 and TRBJ1-1, with TRBD1 as a possible D gene (6 bases). The germline V gene encodes CDR1 SGDLS and CDR2 YYNGEE. V lost 0 bases and J lost 3, with 12 bases in between. The CDR3 is made up of 15 amino acids. CDR3: CASSVGTGWDTEAFF. The CDR3 DNA follows: TGTGCCAGCAGCGTAGGAACAGGGTGGGACACTGAAGCTTTCTTT.

Concerning this clonotype itself: Because it lacks the conserved phenylalanine or tryptophan at the end, this CDR3 is likely a read error. CDR3 DNA sequence: TGTGCCACCAGCAGAGTCCCGCAGGTAGACTACGAGCAGTACTGC. Amino acid sequence: CATSRVPQVDYEQYC. The chain links TRBV15 to TRBJ2-4; D unclear. Gene TRBJ2-7 matches the end of the DNA better, so the J call may be wrong. This CDR3 spans 15 amino acids. Germline V gene lookup returns CDR1 LNHNV and CDR2 YYDKDF (reference sequence).

At least ten counts were recorded for this clonotype. The chain employs TRBV5-1 and TRBJ2-1, with D maybe TRBD2 (5 bases). The germline V and J ends were trimmed by 3 bases and 0 bases, with 13 bases remaining between them. There are 16 residues in the CDR3. Germline-derived CDR1 and CDR2 are SGHRS and YFSETQ. The CDR3 region is CASSWRTASSYNEQFF. Written as DNA, the CDR3 is TGCGCCAGCAGCTGGCGGACTGCAAGCTCCTACAATGAGCAGTTCTTC.

This clonotype came up many times. The J gene is TRBJ2-3, the V gene TRBV5-1; D is uncertain. Trimming pared 1 base from V and 2 bases from J, leaving 8 bases between. The CDR3 runs to 14 residues. Germline V lookup: CDR1 SGHRS, CDR2 YFSETQ. In DNA form, the CDR3 reads TGCGCCAGCAGCTTGTCCCAATCCACAGATACGCAGTATTTT. Residues: CASSLSQSTDTQYF.

The chain links TRBV4-2 to TRBJ2-3; 10 nucleotides line up with TRBD2. Germline V gene data show CDR1 as LGHNA and CDR2 as YNFKEQ. V dropped 1 base and J dropped 6; count of bases not matched to a gene: 10. The CDR3 contains 17 residues. The CDR3 is CASSQGVAGGRRDTQYF. CDR3 DNA: TGTGCCAGCAGCCAAGGGGTAGCGGGGGGACGCAGGGATACGCAGTATTTT.

The V and J genes are TRBV29-1 and TRBJ2-1, with 10 bases aligning to TRBD2. Looked up from germline, CDR1 is SQVTM and CDR2 is ANQGSEA. This CDR3 comprises 15 residues. V dropped 2 bases and J dropped 7; count of bases not matched to a gene: 8. CDR3 in amino acids: CSVERLAGDENEQFF. The CDR3 nucleotides read TGCAGCGTTGAACGGCTAGCGGGGGATGAGAATGAGCAGTTCTTC.

The gene calls are TRBV5-8 and TRBJ1-5, with D perhaps matching TRBD1 (5 bases). This CDR3 comprises 15 residues. Germline CDR1 and CDR2: SGHTS and YDEGEE. V was trimmed by 7 bases and J by 4 bases, leaving 18 bases between them. CDR3 coding DNA: TGTGCCAGCGCGGTCGATGGGGGACCTAATCAGCCCCAGCATTTT. Translating gives CASAVDGGPNQPQHF.

This clonotype showed up just a few times. V is TRBV4-3 and J is TRBJ1-6; D gene uncertain. Germline V lookup: CDR1 LGHNA, CDR2 YSLEER. This CDR3 has 17 amino acids. V lost 1 base, J lost 3 bases, and 13 bases lay in between. CDR3 coding DNA: TGCGCCAGCAGCCAAGTCCAACAGCGGATCTATAATTCACCCCTCCACTTT. Translating gives CASSQVQQRIYNSPLHF.

There are a few counts of this clonotype. The V gene is TRBV5-1, the J gene TRBJ2-2; 7 bases line up with TRBD1. V lost 7 bases and J lost 2; bases outside the gene matches: 8. CDR1 SGHRS and CDR2 YFSETQ come from the germline V gene. The CDR3 has 15 amino acids. CDR3 DNA: TGCGCCAGCTCCCGCCAGGGGGAAAACACCGGGGAGCTGTTTTTT. Encoded protein: CASSRQGENTGELFF. Full variable domain (rest looked up from reference TRBV5-1 and TRBJ2-2): KAGVTQTPRYLIKTRGQQVTLSCSPISGHRSVSWYQQTPGQGLQFLFEYFSETQRNKGNFPGRFSGRQFSNSRSEMNVSTLELGDSALYLCASSRQGENTGELFFGEGSRLTVL.

The genes are TRBV4-2 and TRBJ2-7, with a possible D match to TRBD1 (8 bases). V was shortened by 5 bases and J by 3 bases, with 20 bases between the two germline ends. Germline lookup yields CDR1 LGHNA and CDR2 YNFKEQ. The CDR3 is made up of 16 amino acids. The CDR3 nucleotides are TGTGCCAGCAGCGTTACAGGGGGGGTCCCATTCTACGAGCAGTACTTC. It yields the protein CASSVTGGVPFYEQYF.

In this sample, this clonotype turned up a few times. The rearrangement links TRBV4-1 to TRBJ2-7, with D perhaps matching TRBD2 (5 bases). The V gene's germline CDR1 is MGHRA and CDR2 YSYEKL. The CDR3 length is 17 residues. Trimming took 2 bases from V and 0 from J, leaving 17 bases between them. CDR3 residues: CASSQLALALSSYEQYF. In nucleotides, the CDR3 is TGCGCCAGCAGCCAACTAGCCTTAGCGCTGAGCTCCTACGAGCAGTACTTC.

This clonotype was detected many times. The chain links TRBV25-1 to TRBJ1-4, with D perhaps TRBD1 (6 bases). V lost 7 bases and J lost 16, with 16 bases in between. Germline CDR1 and CDR2: MGHDK and SYGVNS. The CDR3 is made up of 11 amino acids. DNA for the CDR3: TGTGCCAGCACTGACGGGGGGCGTCAGTTTTTT. This codes for CASTDGGRQFF.

This clonotype was recorded a few times. The rearrangement links TRBV24-1 to TRBJ1-2; the D is unclear. The CDR3 length is 13 residues. The germline V and J ends were trimmed by 5 bases and 3 bases, with 9 bases remaining between them. Germline V lookup: CDR1 KGHDR, CDR2 SFDVKD. The CDR3, as DNA: TGTGCCACCAGTGTTGGGTCAGACTATGGCTACACCTTC. Protein product: CATSVGSDYGYTF.

This clonotype was detected a few times. CDR3 sequence reads: CASSSRSGTYEQYF. Written as DNA, the CDR3 is TGTGCCAGCAGCTCCCGGAGCGGTACCTACGAGCAGTACTTC. The V gene is TRBV7-2, the J gene TRBJ2-7; weak D call: TRBD2 (5 bases). The V and J ends lost 4 bases and 2 bases respectively, with 12 bases between them. The germline V gene has CDR1 SGHTA and CDR2 FQGNSA. The CDR3 loop spans 14 amino acids.

This clonotype was counted a few times. The V gene is TRBV20-1, the J gene TRBJ1-2; perhaps TRBD1 as D (5 bases). The CDR3 is made up of 15 amino acids. Germline-derived CDR1 and CDR2 are DFQATT and SNEGSKA (reference sequence). V lost 0 bases, J lost 3 bases, and 14 bases lay in between. CDR3 loop: CSARDSAGMHYGYTF. The CDR3 DNA follows: TGCAGTGCTAGAGATAGCGCAGGGATGCACTATGGCTACACCTTC.

Concerning this clonotype: This likely came from a read error, as a far larger clone is one base away. This sequence joins TRBV5-1 and TRBJ2-3; the D call may be TRBD1 or TRBD2 (5 bases each). CDR3 length: 14 residues. From germline, CDR1 is SGHRS and CDR2 YFSETQ. The CDR3 is CAGSLGDSTDTQYF. In DNA, the CDR3 is TGCGCCGGCAGCTTGGGGGACAGCACAGATACGCAGTATTTT.

A single count supports this clonotype. CDR3 DNA sequence: TGTGCCAGCAGCGTAGGACTAGCGGAATACACAGATACGCAGTATTTT. This gives the protein CASSVGLAEYTDTQYF. The chain employs TRBV9 and TRBJ2-3; 9 bases agree with TRBD2. The CDR3 loop spans 16 amino acids. The junction had 4 bases not matched to a gene; V was cut back by 0 bases and J by 2 bases. CDR1 and CDR2 from the germline V gene are SGDLS and YYNGEE.

This clonotype was seen a handful of times. V and J are TRBV15 and TRBJ2-5; weak D call: TRBD1 (6 bases). This CDR3 comprises 14 residues. V was pared by 0 bases and J by 5 bases, with 10 bases between. Looked up from germline, CDR1 is LNHNV and CDR2 is YYDKDF (reference sequence). This CDR3 reads CATSRDQGSETQYF. CDR3 DNA: TGTGCCACCAGCAGAGATCAGGGGTCGGAGACCCAGTACTTC.

In its sample, this clonotype was seen a few times. This chain connects TRBV28 to TRBJ2-3; D ambiguous. This CDR3 comprises 17 residues. V was clipped by 5 bases and J by 1 base, with 19 bases between them. Germline lookup yields CDR1 MDHEN and CDR2 SYDVKM. CDR3 bases: TGTGCCAGCAGTCTCCTGAGACTCCGTTGGGGCACAGATACGCAGTATTTT. Residues: CASSLLRLRWGTDTQYF.

This chain links TRBV10-3 with TRBJ1-6, with TRBD1 matching over 7 bases. V shed 10 bases, J shed 6 bases, and the junction held 9 bases outside the gene matches. CDR3 length equals 14 residues. Germline V gene lookup returns CDR1 ENHRY and CDR2 SYGVKD. The CDR3 spells CATSRDRTNSPLHF. The DNA for the CDR3 is TGTGCCACCTCCAGGGACAGAACTAATTCACCCCTCCACTTT.